The 22 T cell receptor beta chains below all came from one sample that was sequenced in a study of graft-versus-host responses after intestinal transplantation. Profiling relied on immunoSEQ multiplex PCR, and the TCRdb table lists in-frame clones only, not all of them. Found here are approximately 49,000 clones, 85% to 95% of them singletons; the top ten hold 0.23%. What these receptors recognize is not known. The sample in question was unstimulated CD8+ T cells sorted from spleen or lymph node cells, obtained before transplant. The receptor set was obtained from a human donor who was the organ donor for an intestinal transplant.

This chain joins TRBV27 and TRBJ2-7; maybe TRBD2 (6 bases). V lost 3 bases and J 5 bases, leaving 11 bases between the germline ends. The CDR3 has 13 amino acids. Germline V gene sequence: CDR1 MNHEY, CDR2 SMNVEV (reference sequence). Here the CDR3 DNA reads TGTGCCAGCAGTTTGGGACTCTTCAACGAGCAGTACTTC. The encoded protein is CASSLGLFNEQYF.

The gene calls are TRBV28 and TRBJ2-7, with D tentatively TRBD1 or TRBD2 (6 bases each). Trimming took off 7 bases at V and 4 bases at J, with 14 bases between the two ends. The CDR3 covers 13 residues. In germline, CDR1 is MDHEN, CDR2 SYDVKM. CDR3 bases: TGTGCCAGCAACGACGGGGGCTCATACGAGCAGTACTTC. Translation gives CASNDGGSYEQYF. The full variable domain, completed using reference TRBV28 and TRBJ2-7, is DVKVTQSSRYLVKRTGEKVFLECVQDMDHENMFWYRQDPGLGLRLIYFSYDVKMKEKGDIPEGYSVSREKKERFSLILESASTNQTSMYLCASNDGGSYEQYFGPGTRLTVT.

As regards this clone: This specimen includes other DNA sequences encoding the same CDR3. The chain is built from TRBV29-1 and TRBJ1-2; tentatively, D is TRBD1 (6 bases). Germline V gives CDR1 SQVTM, CDR2 ANQGSEA. The CDR3 has 13 residues. V was shortened by 6 bases and J by 7 bases, with 18 bases between the two germline ends. The CDR3 loop is CSVPGTGKLGYTF. The CDR3 DNA follows: TGCAGCGTCCCCGGAACAGGGAAGCTTGGCTACACCTTC.

This rearrangement joins TRBV9 to TRBJ2-3; D is unresolved. Germline lookup yields CDR1 SGDLS and CDR2 YYNGEE. Trimming pared 0 bases from V and 2 bases from J, leaving 10 bases between. The CDR3 runs to 15 residues. The CDR3 nucleotides read TGTGCCAGCAGCGTAGGCGTCGGCTCCACAGATACGCAGTATTTT. Protein product: CASSVGVGSTDTQYF. Using reference TRBV9 and TRBJ2-3 for the parts outside the CDR3, the full variable domain is DSGVTQTPKHLITATGQRVTLRCSPRSGDLSVYWYQQSLDQGLQFLIQYYNGEERAKGNILERFSAQQFPDLHSELNLSSLELGDSALYFCASSVGVGSTDTQYFGPGTRLTVL.

This chain links TRBV5-5 with TRBJ2-7; D perhaps matches TRBD1 (5 bases). Germline V gene lookup returns CDR1 SGHKS and CDR2 YYEKEE (reference sequence). There are 15 residues in the CDR3. Deletions cut 3 bases from V and 3 bases from J, with 16 bases between. The CDR3 reads CASSYTGVPSYEQYF. CDR3 nucleotides: TGTGCCAGCAGCTATACAGGTGTCCCAAGCTACGAGCAGTACTTC.

The genes are TRBV4-1 and TRBJ2-5, with D perhaps matching TRBD1 or TRBD2 (5 bases each). The closer fit of TRBJ2-7 to the DNA end suggests the J call may be wrong. The germline V gene encodes CDR1 MGHRA and CDR2 YSYEKL. This CDR3 has 16 residues. The CDR3 sequence is CASSQVHGTYLNEQYF. In DNA form, the CDR3 reads TGCGCCAGCAGCCAAGTGCATGGGACCTACTTGAACGAGCAGTACTTC.

The chain combines TRBV2 with TRBJ1-5, with D possibly being TRBD1 (6 bases). CDR3 length: 16 amino acids. Germline V gene sequence: CDR1 SNHLY, CDR2 FYNNEI. V was trimmed by 3 bases and J by 3 bases, leaving 15 bases between them. CDR3 sequence: CASSEIMDSPNQPQHF. Here the CDR3 DNA reads TGTGCCAGCAGTGAGATTATGGACAGCCCCAATCAGCCCCAGCATTTT.

This sequence joins TRBV28 and TRBJ1-5; tentatively, D is TRBD1 (5 bases). The germline V and J ends were trimmed by 2 bases and 7 bases, with 9 bases remaining between them. Germline CDR1 reads MDHEN; CDR2 reads SYDVKM. The CDR3 length is 13 residues. The CDR3 coding sequence is TGTGCCAGCAGTTTAGCAGGGAACCAGCCCCAGCATTTT. This codes for CASSLAGNQPQHF.

V usage is TRBV4-1 and J usage is TRBJ2-3, with D tentatively TRBD1 (6 bases). CDR1 is MGHRA and CDR2 is YSYEKL in the germline V gene. The CDR3 runs to 15 residues. Trimming cost V 3 bases and J 9 bases, with 19 bases left between them. CDR3 nucleotide sequence: TGCGCCAGCAGCCAGTATCAGGCTGGGGGCGGGACGCAGTATTTT. Its translation is CASSQYQAGGGTQYF.

This clone was detected a few times. This chain joins TRBV4-3 and TRBJ1-4, with D possibly being TRBD1 (6 bases). V lost 1 base, J lost 4 bases, and 13 bases lay in between. Germline V gene data show CDR1 as LGHNA and CDR2 as YSLEER. This CDR3 is 16 amino acids long. The CDR3 nucleotides are TGCGCCAGCAGCCAAGGGATCGGACAGTATAATGAAAAACTGTTTTTT. Translating gives CASSQGIGQYNEKLFF.

This clone was counted only a few times. The chain has TRBV5-1 and TRBJ2-7, with a possible D match to TRBD2 (5 bases). V lost 5 bases, J lost 0 bases, and 9 bases lay in between. Looked up from germline, CDR1 is SGHRS and CDR2 is YFSETQ. This CDR3 is 13 amino acids long. The CDR3 protein is CASRIGVSYEQYF. The DNA for the CDR3 is TGCGCCAGCAGAATCGGGGTCTCCTACGAGCAGTACTTC.

The rearrangement joins TRBV14 to TRBJ2-7; D is possibly TRBD1 (6 bases). Germline-derived CDR1 and CDR2 are SGHDN and FVKESK. The CDR3 is 16 amino acids. The V end was cut by 3 bases, the J end by 2 bases, with 17 bases between. CDR3 sequence: CASSHKTGIGPYEQYF. CDR3 bases: TGTGCCAGCAGCCACAAGACAGGAATAGGGCCCTACGAGCAGTACTTC.

The chain carries TRBV28 and TRBJ2-1; TRBD1 matches at 7 bases. CDR1 and CDR2 from the germline V gene are MDHEN and SYDVKM. This CDR3 region has 14 residues. Trimming took 5 bases from V and 8 from J; bases not matched to a gene: 9. The chain's CDR3 is CASSGNRGADEQFF. The CDR3 region has the DNA TGTGCCAGCAGTGGAAACAGGGGTGCGGATGAGCAGTTCTTC.

J is TRBJ1-5 and V is TRBV28; D not resolved. The CDR3 totals 15 residues. Trimming removed 5 bases at V and 0 bases at J, with 11 bases between. Germline-derived CDR1 and CDR2 are MDHEN and SYDVKM. The CDR3 loop reads CASSRGGYSNQPQHF. The CDR3 DNA reads TGTGCCAGCAGTCGTGGCGGTTATAGCAATCAGCCCCAGCATTTT.

The chain joins TRBV6-4 to TRBJ2-2; 8 nucleotides agree with TRBD2. V was pared by 3 bases and J by 1 base, with 4 bases of the junction left unmatched. The CDR3 contains 16 residues. The germline V gene encodes CDR1 MRHNA and CDR2 SNTAGT. The chain's CDR3 is CASSEASGGNTGELFF. In DNA form, the CDR3 reads TGTGCCAGCAGTGAAGCAAGCGGGGGGAACACCGGGGAGCTGTTTTTT.

The chain combines TRBV10-3 with TRBJ2-3; D possibly corresponds to TRBD1 (6 bases). CDR3 length: 14 residues. Germline V CDR1 and CDR2: ENHRY, SYGVKD. The V end was cut by 6 bases, the J end by 2 bases, with 12 bases between. The CDR3 region has the DNA TGTGCCATCAGCCGGACAGTTCTCACAGATACGCAGTATTTT. Translating gives CAISRTVLTDTQYF.

Turning to this clone: The sample carries other DNA sequences with the same CDR3. The genes are TRBV10-2 and TRBJ2-1; D might be TRBD2 (5 bases). This CDR3 is 11 amino acids long. With 3 bases removed from V and 10 bases from J, the gap between germline ends came to 7 bases. Germline V gene lookup returns CDR1 WSHSY and CDR2 SAAADI. CDR3 region: CASSDGGEQFF. The CDR3 coding sequence is TGCGCCAGCAGTGACGGCGGGGAGCAGTTCTTC.

The J gene is TRBJ2-7, the V gene TRBV5-1; tentative D call: TRBD1 (5 bases). The V and J ends lost 4 bases and 7 bases respectively, with 15 bases between them. Per germline, CDR1 SGHRS and CDR2 YFSETQ. The CDR3 is 13 residues long. In DNA form, the CDR3 reads TGCGCCAGCAGCAGTGCAGGGCCGGAGGAGCAGTACTTC. Protein sequence: CASSSAGPEEQYF.

V and J are TRBV11-3 and TRBJ2-7, with TRBD2 as a possible D gene (5 bases). CDR3 length equals 15 residues. Trimming shortened V by 5 bases and J by 5 bases, and 19 bases separated the two germline ends. Germline CDR1 and CDR2: SGHNT and YENEEA. CDR3 protein: CASSPSHSDGDEQYF. In DNA, the CDR3 is TGTGCCAGCAGCCCTTCCCACTCAGACGGGGACGAGCAGTACTTC.

The chain recombines TRBV4-3 with TRBJ1-6; no firm D call. Per the germline V gene, CDR1 is LGHNA and CDR2 is YSLEER. V was clipped by 0 bases and J by 6 bases, with 21 bases between them. CDR3 length equals 19 residues. CDR3 residues: CASSQDLLPAGAPNSPLHF. CDR3 nucleotide sequence: TGCGCCAGCAGCCAAGATCTTCTTCCGGCAGGAGCACCTAATTCACCCCTCCACTTT.

This chain joins TRBV13 and TRBJ2-1; 10 bases line up with TRBD2. This CDR3 region has 16 residues. The V and J ends lost 4 bases and 2 bases, in that order; junction bases with no gene match: 5. Germline assignment: CDR1 PRHDT and CDR2 FYEKMQ (reference sequence). The CDR3: CASSSLAGGTYNEQFF. In DNA form, the CDR3 reads TGTGCCAGCAGCTCATTAGCGGGGGGCACCTACAATGAGCAGTTCTTC.

This clone appeared once. CDR3 sequence reads: CASSFKLAGGFSTDTQYF. DNA for the CDR3: TGTGCCAGCAGCTTTAAACTAGCGGGGGGCTTTAGCACAGATACGCAGTATTTT. The rearrangement joins TRBV5-4 to TRBJ2-3, with TRBD2 matching over 12 bases. Germline-derived CDR1 and CDR2 are SGHNT and YYREEE (reference sequence). The V segment lost 2 bases and the J segment 0 bases; nucleotides outside the gene matches: 7. The CDR3 spans 18 residues. Filled out from reference TRBV5-4 and TRBJ2-3, the complete variable domain reads ETGVTQSPTHLIKTRGQQVTLRCSSQSGHNTVSWYQQALGQGPQFIFQYYREEENGRGNFPPRFSGLQFPNYSSELNVNALELDDSALYLCASSFKLAGGFSTDTQYFGPGTRLTVL.